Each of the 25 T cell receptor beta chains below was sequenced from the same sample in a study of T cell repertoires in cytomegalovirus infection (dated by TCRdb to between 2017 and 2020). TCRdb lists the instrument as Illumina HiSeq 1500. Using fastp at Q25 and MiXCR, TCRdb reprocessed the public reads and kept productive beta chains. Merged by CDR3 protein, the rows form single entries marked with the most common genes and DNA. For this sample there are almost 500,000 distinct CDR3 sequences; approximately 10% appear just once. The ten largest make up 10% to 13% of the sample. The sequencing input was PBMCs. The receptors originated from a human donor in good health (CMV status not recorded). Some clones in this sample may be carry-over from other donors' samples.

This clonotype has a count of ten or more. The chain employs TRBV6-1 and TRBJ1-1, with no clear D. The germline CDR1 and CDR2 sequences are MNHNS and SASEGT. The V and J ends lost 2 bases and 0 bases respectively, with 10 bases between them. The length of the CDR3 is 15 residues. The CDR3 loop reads CASSEYGTMNTEAFF. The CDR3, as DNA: TGTGCCAGCAGTGAATACGGAACAATGAACACTGAAGCTTTCTTT.

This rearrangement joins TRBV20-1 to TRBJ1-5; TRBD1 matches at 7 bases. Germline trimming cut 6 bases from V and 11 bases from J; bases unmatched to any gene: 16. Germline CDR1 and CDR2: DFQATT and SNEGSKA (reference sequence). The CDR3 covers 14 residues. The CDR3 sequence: CSAELRQGFKSQHF. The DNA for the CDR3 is TGCAGTGCCGAGCTTCGACAGGGCTTCAAGTCCCAGCATTTT.

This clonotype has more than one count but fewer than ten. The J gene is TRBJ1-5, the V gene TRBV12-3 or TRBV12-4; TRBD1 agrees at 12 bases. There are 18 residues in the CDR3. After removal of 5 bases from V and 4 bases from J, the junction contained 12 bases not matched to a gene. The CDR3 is CASSPGTGGEVLNQPQHF. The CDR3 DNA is TGTGCCAGCAGTCCCGGGACAGGGGGCGAGGTACTTAATCAGCCCCAGCATTTT.

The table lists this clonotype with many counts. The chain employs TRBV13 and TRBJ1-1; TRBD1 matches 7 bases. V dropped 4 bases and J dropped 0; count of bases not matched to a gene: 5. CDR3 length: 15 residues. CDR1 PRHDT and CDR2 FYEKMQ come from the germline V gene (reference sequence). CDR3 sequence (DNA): TGTGCCAGCAGCTCGACAGGGCGGATGAACACTGAAGCTTTCTTT. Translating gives CASSSTGRMNTEAFF.

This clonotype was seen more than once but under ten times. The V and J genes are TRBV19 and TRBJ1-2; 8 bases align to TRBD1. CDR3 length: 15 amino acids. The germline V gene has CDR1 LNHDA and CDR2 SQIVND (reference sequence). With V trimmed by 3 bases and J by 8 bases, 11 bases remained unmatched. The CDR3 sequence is CASSMYEGTGEGYTF. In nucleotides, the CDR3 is TGTGCCAGTAGTATGTACGAAGGGACAGGTGAAGGCTACACCTTC. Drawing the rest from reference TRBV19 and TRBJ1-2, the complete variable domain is DGGITQSPKYLFRKEGQNVTLSCEQNLNHDAMYWYRQDPGQGLRLIYYSQIVNDFQKGDIAEGYSVSREKKESFPLTVTSAQKNPTAFYLCASSMYEGTGEGYTFGSGTRLTVV.

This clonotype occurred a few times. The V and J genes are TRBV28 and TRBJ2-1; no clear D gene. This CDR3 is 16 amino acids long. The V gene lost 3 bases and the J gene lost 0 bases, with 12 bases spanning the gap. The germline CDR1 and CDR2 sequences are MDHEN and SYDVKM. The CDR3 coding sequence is TGTGCCAGCAGTTTGATCGGGTTCAGCTCCTACAATGAGCAGTTCTTC. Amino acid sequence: CASSLIGFSSYNEQFF.

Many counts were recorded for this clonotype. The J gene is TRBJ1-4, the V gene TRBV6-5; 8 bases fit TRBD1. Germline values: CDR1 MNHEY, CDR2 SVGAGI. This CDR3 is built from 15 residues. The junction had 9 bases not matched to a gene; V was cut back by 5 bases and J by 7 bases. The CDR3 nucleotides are TGTGCCAGCAGTCCGGACAGGGAGCGAGGTGAAAAACTGTTTTTT. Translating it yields CASSPDRERGEKLFF.

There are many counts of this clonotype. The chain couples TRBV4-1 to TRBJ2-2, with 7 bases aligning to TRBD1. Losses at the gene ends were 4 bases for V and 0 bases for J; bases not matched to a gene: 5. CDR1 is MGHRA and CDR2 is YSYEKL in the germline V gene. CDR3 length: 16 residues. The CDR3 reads CASSLIGTANTGELFF. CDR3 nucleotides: TGCGCCAGCAGCCTAATCGGGACAGCGAACACCGGGGAGCTGTTTTTT.

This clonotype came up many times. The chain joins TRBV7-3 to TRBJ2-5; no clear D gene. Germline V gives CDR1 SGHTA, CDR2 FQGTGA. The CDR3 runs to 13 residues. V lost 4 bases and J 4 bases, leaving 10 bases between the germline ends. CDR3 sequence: CASSSKPGETQYF. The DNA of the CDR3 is TGTGCCAGCAGCTCAAAACCTGGAGAGACCCAGTACTTC.

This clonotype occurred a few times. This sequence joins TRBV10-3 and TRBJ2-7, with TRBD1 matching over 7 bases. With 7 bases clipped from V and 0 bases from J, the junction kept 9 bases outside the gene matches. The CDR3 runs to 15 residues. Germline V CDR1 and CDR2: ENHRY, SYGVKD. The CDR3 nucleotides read TGTGCCATCACCGCTGGACAGGTTAGCTCCTACGAGCAGTACTTC. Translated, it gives CAITAGQVSSYEQYF.

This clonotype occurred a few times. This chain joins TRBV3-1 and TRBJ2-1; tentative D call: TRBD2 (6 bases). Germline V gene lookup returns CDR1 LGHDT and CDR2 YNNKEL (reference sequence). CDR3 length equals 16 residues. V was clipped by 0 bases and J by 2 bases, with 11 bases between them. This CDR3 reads CASSQDRDFPYNEQFF. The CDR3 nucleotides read TGTGCCAGCAGCCAAGATCGGGACTTTCCCTACAATGAGCAGTTCTTC.

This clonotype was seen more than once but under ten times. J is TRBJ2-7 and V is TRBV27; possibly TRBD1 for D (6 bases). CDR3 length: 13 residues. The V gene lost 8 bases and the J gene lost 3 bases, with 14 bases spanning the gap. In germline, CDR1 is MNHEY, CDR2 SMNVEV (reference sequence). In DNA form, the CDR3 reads TGTGCCAGCCAACATGGGGGCGGCTACGAGCAGTACTTC. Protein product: CASQHGGGYEQYF.

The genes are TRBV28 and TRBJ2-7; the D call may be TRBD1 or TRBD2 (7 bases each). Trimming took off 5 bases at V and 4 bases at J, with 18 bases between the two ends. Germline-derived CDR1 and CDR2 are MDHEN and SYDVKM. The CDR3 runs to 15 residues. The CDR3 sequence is CASSPRGRAPYEQYF. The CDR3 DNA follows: TGTGCCAGCAGTCCCAGGGGGAGGGCTCCTTACGAGCAGTACTTC.

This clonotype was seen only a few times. The CDR3 nucleotides are TGTGCCAGTAGTATCTGGGCTAGCGCCACAGATACGCAGTATTTT. Its translation is CASSIWASATDTQYF. The chain recombines TRBV19 with TRBJ2-3; D possibly corresponds to TRBD2 (6 bases). CDR1 and CDR2 from the germline V gene are LNHDA and SQIVND (reference sequence). This CDR3 is 15 amino acids long. Trimming removed 3 bases from V and 2 bases from J, with 12 bases in between.

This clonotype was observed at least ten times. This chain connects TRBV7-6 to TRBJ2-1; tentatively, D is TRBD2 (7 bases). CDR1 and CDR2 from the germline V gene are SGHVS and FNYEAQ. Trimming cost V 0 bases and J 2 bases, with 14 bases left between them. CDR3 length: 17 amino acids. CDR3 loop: CASSLAGGLNAYNEQFF. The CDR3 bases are TGTGCCAGCAGCTTAGCGGGGGGGCTCAATGCCTACAATGAGCAGTTCTTC.

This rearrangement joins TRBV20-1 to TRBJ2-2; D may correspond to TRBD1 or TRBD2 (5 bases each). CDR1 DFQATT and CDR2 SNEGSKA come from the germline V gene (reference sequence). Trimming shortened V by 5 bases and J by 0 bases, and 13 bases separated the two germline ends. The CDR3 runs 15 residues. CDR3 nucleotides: TGCAGTGCTTCGAGCGAGGGACCGAACACCGGGGAGCTGTTTTTT. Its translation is CSASSEGPNTGELFF.

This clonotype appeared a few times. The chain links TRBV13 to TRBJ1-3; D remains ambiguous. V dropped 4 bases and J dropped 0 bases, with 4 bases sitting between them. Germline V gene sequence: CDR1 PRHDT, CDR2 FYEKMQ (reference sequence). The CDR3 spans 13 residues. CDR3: CASSYTSGNTIYF. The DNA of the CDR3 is TGTGCCAGCAGCTATACCTCTGGAAACACCATATATTTT.

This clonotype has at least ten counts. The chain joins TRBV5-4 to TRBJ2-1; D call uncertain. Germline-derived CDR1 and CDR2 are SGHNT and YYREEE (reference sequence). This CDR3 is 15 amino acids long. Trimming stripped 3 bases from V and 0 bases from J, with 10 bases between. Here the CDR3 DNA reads TGTGCCAGCAGCTCGGACGATATCTCCTACAATGAGCAGTTCTTC. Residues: CASSSDDISYNEQFF.

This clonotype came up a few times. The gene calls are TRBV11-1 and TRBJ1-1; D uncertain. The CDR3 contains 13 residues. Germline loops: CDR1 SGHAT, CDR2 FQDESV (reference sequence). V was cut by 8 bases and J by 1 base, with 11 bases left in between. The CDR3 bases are TGTGCCAGCTTCAGAAACACGAACACTGAAGCTTTCTTT. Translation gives CASFRNTNTEAFF.

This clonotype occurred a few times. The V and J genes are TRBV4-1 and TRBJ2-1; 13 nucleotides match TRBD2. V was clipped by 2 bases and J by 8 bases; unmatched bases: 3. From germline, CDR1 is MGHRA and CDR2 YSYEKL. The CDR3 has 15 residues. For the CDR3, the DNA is TGCGCCAGCAGCCAACTCGGACTAGCGGGAGATGAGCAGTTCTTC. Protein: CASSQLGLAGDEQFF.

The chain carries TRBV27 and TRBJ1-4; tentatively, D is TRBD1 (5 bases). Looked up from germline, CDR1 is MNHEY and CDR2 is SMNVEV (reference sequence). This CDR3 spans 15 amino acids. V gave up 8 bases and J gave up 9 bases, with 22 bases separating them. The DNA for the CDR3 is TGTGCCAGCGGGGCGCCGGGGCCGAAACCCCAAAAACTGTTTTTT. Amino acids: CASGAPGPKPQKLFF.

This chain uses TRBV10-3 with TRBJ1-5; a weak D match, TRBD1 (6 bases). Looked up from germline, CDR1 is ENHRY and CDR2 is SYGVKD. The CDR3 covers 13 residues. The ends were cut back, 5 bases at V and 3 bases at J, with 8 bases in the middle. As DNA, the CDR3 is TGTGCCATCAGTCAGGGGACCAATCAGCCCCAGCATTTT. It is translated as CAISQGTNQPQHF.

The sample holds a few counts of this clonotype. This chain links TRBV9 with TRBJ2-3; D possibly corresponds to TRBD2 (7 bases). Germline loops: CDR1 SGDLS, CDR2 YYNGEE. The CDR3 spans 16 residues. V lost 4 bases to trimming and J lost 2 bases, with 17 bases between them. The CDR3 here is CASSPRGGVNTDTQYF. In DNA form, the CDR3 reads TGTGCCAGCAGCCCCCGAGGGGGGGTAAACACAGATACGCAGTATTTT.

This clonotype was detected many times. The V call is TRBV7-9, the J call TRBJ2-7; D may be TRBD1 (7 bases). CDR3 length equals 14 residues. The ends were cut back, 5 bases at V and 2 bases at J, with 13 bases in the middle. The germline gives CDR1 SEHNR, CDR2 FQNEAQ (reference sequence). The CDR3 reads CASSRQGGAYEQYF. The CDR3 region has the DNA TGTGCCAGCAGCCGACAGGGAGGCGCCTACGAGCAGTACTTC.

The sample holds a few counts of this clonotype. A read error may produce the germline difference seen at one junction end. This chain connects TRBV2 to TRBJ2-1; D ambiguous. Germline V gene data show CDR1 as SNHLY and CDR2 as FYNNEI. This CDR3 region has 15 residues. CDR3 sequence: CATSGETNPSNEQFF. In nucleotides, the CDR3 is TGTGCCACCAGTGGCGAGACGAACCCCAGCAATGAGCAGTTCTTC.